Following are 20 T cell receptor beta chains from one sample sequenced in a study of shared clonotypes between healthy human individuals. Method: immunoSEQ multiplex PCR; TCRdb's copy keeps in-frame clones and lacks some. Of roughly 2.6 million clones listed, around nine tenths are singletons. Sequences were obtained from naive CD4+ T cells sorted from blood. Sample subset: CD45RA+ positively selected. These receptors were taken from a man between 18 and 29 years old in good health.

The genes are TRBV7-8 and TRBJ1-4, with 11 bases identical to TRBD1. The CDR3 is 15 amino acids. Trimming at V came to 5 bases and at J to 8 bases, leaving 7 bases not matched to a gene. Germline CDR1 SGHVS, CDR2 FQNEAQ. The CDR3 sequence is CASSISGTGGEKLFF. CDR3 nucleotide sequence: TGTGCCAGCAGCATATCCGGGACAGGGGGGGAAAAACTGTTTTTT. Based on the CDR3 plus reference TRBV7-8 and TRBJ1-4, the full variable domain is GAGVSQSPRYKVAKRGQDVALRCDPISGHVSLFWYQQALGQGPEFLTYFQNEAQLDKSGLPSDRFFAERPEGSVSTLKIQRTQQEDSAVYLCASSISGTGGEKLFFGSGTQLSVL.

V is TRBV11-2 and J is TRBJ1-2, with D possibly matching TRBD1 (5 bases). The V and J ends lost 0 bases and 5 bases respectively, with 10 bases between them. CDR3 size: 14 residues. The germline V gene has CDR1 SGHAT and CDR2 FQNNGV. For the CDR3, the DNA is TGTGCCAGCAGCTTAGATTTTGGGGCATATGGCTACACCTTC. Its protein is CASSLDFGAYGYTF.

A remark on this clone: The sample carries other DNA sequences with the same CDR3. This chain links TRBV7-2 with TRBJ1-2, with D tentatively TRBD1 (5 bases). CDR1 is SGHTA and CDR2 is FQGNSA in the germline V gene. The germline V and J ends were trimmed by 5 bases and 2 bases, with 6 bases remaining between them. The CDR3 spans 12 residues. The CDR3 here is CASSPGNYGYTF. The CDR3, as DNA: TGTGCCAGCAGCCCAGGGAACTATGGCTACACCTTC.

The CDR3, as DNA: TGTGCCAGCAGCTTCTTTTCCCAGGGGAGTCAGCCCCAGCATTTT. This codes for CASSFFSQGSQPQHF. V gene TRBV7-2 combines with J gene TRBJ1-5, with a weak D call TRBD1 (6 bases). CDR3 size: 15 residues. From germline, CDR1 is SGHTA and CDR2 FQGNSA. The V end was cut by 3 bases, the J end by 6 bases, with 15 bases between.

This chain uses TRBV28 with TRBJ1-2; a weak D match, TRBD1 (5 bases). The CDR3 runs 14 residues. V was cut by 5 bases and J by 4 bases, with 14 bases left in between. From germline, CDR1 is MDHEN and CDR2 SYDVKM. This CDR3 reads CASSPGLGAYGYTF. The CDR3 bases are TGTGCCAGCAGTCCCGGACTCGGGGCCTATGGCTACACCTTC.

The genes are TRBV7-8 and TRBJ2-1; D gene unclear. Germline V gene data show CDR1 as SGHVS and CDR2 as FQNEAQ. V gave up 2 bases and J gave up 3 bases, with 17 bases separating them. This CDR3 has 17 amino acids. The CDR3 DNA reads TGTGCCAGCAGCTTATTCGCCGGGCTGGGAATCTACAATGAGCAGTTCTTC. Its protein is CASSLFAGLGIYNEQFF.

Note on this clone: The same CDR3 is also encoded by other DNA sequences in this sample. The gene calls are TRBV19 and TRBJ1-6; D is unclear. Germline loops: CDR1 LNHDA, CDR2 SQIVND (reference sequence). CDR3 length: 15 residues. The V end lost 0 bases, the J end lost 7 bases, and 10 bases lay between the germline ends. CDR3 in DNA: TGTGCCAGTAGTATAGATCCGGGAGGGAATTCACCCCTCCACTTT. Protein: CASSIDPGGNSPLHF.

The gene calls are TRBV5-1 and TRBJ2-1, with D unclear. Germline lookup yields CDR1 SGHRS and CDR2 YFSETQ. The CDR3 runs to 14 residues. Trimming stripped 4 bases from V and 0 bases from J, with 8 bases between. The CDR3 DNA follows: TGCGCCAGCAGCCACCCTGACTCCTACAATGAGCAGTTCTTC. Translation gives CASSHPDSYNEQFF.

Remarks on this clone: The identical CDR3 is also encoded by other nucleotide sequences in the sample. The chain is built from TRBV15 and TRBJ2-7; the D gene is possibly TRBD2 (5 bases). Germline CDR1 reads LNHNV; CDR2 reads YYDKDF (reference sequence). The CDR3 sequence is 13 residues long. Trimming left V 0 bases short and J 3 bases short, with 6 bases between. For the CDR3, the DNA is TGTGCCACCAGCAGAGATCGGGGCTACGAGCAGTACTTC. Amino acids: CATSRDRGYEQYF.

V is TRBV27 and J is TRBJ1-2; D uncertain. Trimming took off 4 bases at V and 0 bases at J, with 15 bases between the two ends. The CDR3 is 16 amino acids. Germline assignment: CDR1 MNHEY and CDR2 SMNVEV (reference sequence). The DNA for the CDR3 is TGTGCCAGCAGTTCCTTCAGCTCTCTTACTAACTATGGCTACACCTTC. Translation gives CASSSFSSLTNYGYTF.

The table lists this clone with a count of one. V is TRBV7-3 and J is TRBJ2-6; D gene uncertain. The germline V and J ends were trimmed by 5 bases and 0 bases, with 8 bases remaining between them. The germline CDR1 and CDR2 sequences are SGHTA and FQGTGA. The CDR3 runs 15 residues. The CDR3 here is CASSARSSGANVLTF. The CDR3 DNA reads as TGTGCCAGCAGCGCCCGGAGCTCTGGGGCCAACGTCCTGACTTTC.

J is TRBJ1-4 and V is TRBV6-6; possible D gene TRBD1, 6 bases. V lost 2 bases to trimming and J lost 4 bases, with 8 bases between them. Per the germline V gene, CDR1 is MNHNY and CDR2 is SVGAGI (reference sequence). The CDR3 extends over 14 amino acids. CDR3 sequence (DNA): TGTGCCAGCAGTTACAAGGGGGGTAATGAAAAACTGTTTTTT. The encoded protein is CASSYKGGNEKLFF.

As for this clone: Its ends do not fully match the called genes, so a read error is possible. The chain recombines TRBV13 with TRBJ1-4, with D unresolved. CDR1 and CDR2 (germline): PRHDT, FYEKMQ (reference sequence). This CDR3 comprises 11 residues. The CDR3 coding sequence is TGTGCCAGCAGCTTAGGGGAGGGCCCGTCTTTT. Protein sequence: CASSLGEGPSF.

The J gene is TRBJ1-6, the V gene TRBV6-1, with 8 positions matching TRBD1. CDR3 length: 18 residues. Trimming cost V 0 bases and J 7 bases; bases outside gene matches: 11. Per germline, CDR1 MNHNS and CDR2 SASEGT. CDR3 sequence reads: CASSEALAGGASNSPLHF. CDR3 bases: TGTGCCAGCAGTGAAGCGCTGGCAGGGGGCGCGTCGAATTCACCCCTCCACTTT.

The chain couples TRBV5-4 to TRBJ2-2; 8 nucleotides line up with TRBD1. V shed 4 bases, J shed 6 bases, and the junction held 11 bases outside the gene matches. There are 16 residues in the CDR3. The germline CDR1 and CDR2 sequences are SGHNT and YYREEE (reference sequence). Here the CDR3 DNA reads TGTGCCAGCAGCCGGTCCGCTGACAGGGGTTCCGGGGAGCTGTTTTTT. As protein: CASSRSADRGSGELFF.

V is TRBV11-2 and J is TRBJ1-4; D unclear. Germline CDR1 and CDR2: SGHAT and FQNNGV. Trimming shortened V by 3 bases and J by 0 bases, and 8 bases separated the two germline ends. The CDR3 has 15 amino acids. Here the CDR3 DNA reads TGTGCCAGCAGCTTTTCCCCCGCAACTAATGAAAAACTGTTTTTT. It specifies CASSFSPATNEKLFF.

Turning to this clone: Other DNA sequences from this sample encode an identical CDR3 as well. The chain combines TRBV11-3 with TRBJ2-2, with 8 bases fitting TRBD1. CDR1 and CDR2 from the germline V gene are SGHNT and YENEEA. The CDR3 loop spans 15 amino acids. V was pared by 4 bases and J by 6 bases, with 7 bases of the junction left unmatched. CDR3 amino acids: CASSSGQGGAGELFF. In DNA, the CDR3 is TGTGCCAGCAGCTCAGGACAGGGTGGAGCCGGGGAGCTGTTTTTT.

This clone was picked up one time. The J gene is TRBJ2-7, the V gene TRBV9; D perhaps matches TRBD2 (5 bases). The CDR3 runs 14 residues. Trimming cost V 2 bases and J 3 bases, with 12 bases left between them. Germline-derived CDR1 and CDR2 are SGDLS and YYNGEE. CDR3 in DNA: TGTGCCAGCAGCGTCGGGCGGGCGAGCTACGAGCAGTACTTC. This codes for CASSVGRASYEQYF.

This clone was picked up one time. This specimen includes other DNA sequences encoding the same CDR3. This chain connects TRBV5-6 to TRBJ1-2, with D possibly being TRBD1 (6 bases). The germline V gene encodes CDR1 SGHDT and CDR2 YYEEEE. The CDR3 covers 14 residues. V was clipped by 2 bases and J by 0 bases, with 8 bases between them. CDR3 sequence: CASSLDRSNYGYTF. The CDR3 DNA is TGTGCCAGCAGCTTAGACAGGTCTAACTATGGCTACACCTTC.

The chain couples TRBV19 to TRBJ1-1, with 9 nucleotides matching TRBD1. The CDR3 extends over 13 amino acids. CDR1 and CDR2 (germline): LNHDA, SQIVND (reference sequence). V lost 4 bases, J lost 5 bases, and 2 bases stayed unmatched. CDR3 amino acids: CASSTGTGTEAFF. DNA for the CDR3: TGTGCCAGTAGTACAGGGACAGGGACTGAAGCTTTCTTT.